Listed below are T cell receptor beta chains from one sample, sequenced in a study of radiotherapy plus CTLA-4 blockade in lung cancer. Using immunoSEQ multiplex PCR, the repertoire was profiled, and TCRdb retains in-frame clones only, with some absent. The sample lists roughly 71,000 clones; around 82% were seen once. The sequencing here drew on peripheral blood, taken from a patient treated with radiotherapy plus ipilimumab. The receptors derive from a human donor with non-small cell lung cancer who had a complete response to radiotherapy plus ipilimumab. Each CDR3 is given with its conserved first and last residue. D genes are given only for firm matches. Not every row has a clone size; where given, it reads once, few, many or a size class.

TGTGCCAGCAGTGGACCCTCAAAAGGAAATACGCAGTATTTT	CASSGPSKGNTQYF	.	TRBV6-6	14	TRBJ2-3	once
TGCAGTGCTGGCCCGGATGGCTACACCTTC	CSAGPDGYTF	.	TRBV20-1	10	TRBJ1-2	.
TGTGCCAGCAGTGGCGGTCTAGCGGCTTCCTACAATGAGCAGTTCTTC	CASSGGLAASYNEQFF	TRBD2	TRBV6-1	16	TRBJ2-1	once
TGTGCCAGCAGCGGGGACAGCAACTATGGCTACACCTTC	CASSGDSNYGYTF	TRBD1	TRBV5-4	13	TRBJ1-2	.
TGTGCCAGCAATCCAGCCTTCTCTGGGGCCAACGTCCTGACTTTC	CASNPAFSGANVLTF	.	TRBV2	15	TRBJ2-6	.
TGTGCCAGCAGTTCCCGGACAGGGACCTTAGGGGGAGGCTACACCTTC	CASSSRTGTLGGGYTF	TRBD1	TRBV6-5	16	TRBJ1-2	few
TGTGCCAGCGGAATGGGGGACGCAACTGAGCAGTTCTTC	CASGMGDATEQFF	.	TRBV6-1	13	TRBJ2-1	.
TGTGCCTGGAGTGTTTTTGGAGTTACCTACGAGCAGTACTTC	CAWSVFGVTYEQYF	.	TRBV30	14	TRBJ2-7	.
TGTGCCAGCAGAATGGAGAGGGGCTCTGGAAACACCATATATTTT	CASRMERGSGNTIYF	.	TRBV6-1	15	TRBJ1-3	few
TGCGCCAGCAGTCAACCCCTAAAACTGACGGGCTATGGCTACACCTTC	CASSQPLKLTGYGYTF	.	TRBV10-2	16	TRBJ1-2	.
TGTGCCAGCAGCTTCCGGGACAGGGCCAAAAACATTCAGTACTTC	CASSFRDRAKNIQYF	TRBD1	TRBV13	15	TRBJ2-4	.
TGTGCTAGCAGCCCCTCGACCGGAGCAGATACGCAGTATTTT	CASSPSTGADTQYF	.	TRBV7-7	14	TRBJ2-3	.
TGCGCCAGCAGTGAGTACGGGGACAAAAACTCCTACGAGCAGTACTTC	CASSEYGDKNSYEQYF	.	TRBV10-1	16	TRBJ2-7	.
TGTGCCAGCAGCGAGCCCGGCTCTAATCCGGAGACCCAGTACTTC	CASSEPGSNPETQYF	.	TRBV11-2	15	TRBJ2-5	.
TGTGCCATCAGTGAGGGAGGACAGGGGAATGGCTACACCTTC	CAISEGGQGNGYTF	TRBD1	TRBV10-3	14	TRBJ1-2	once
TGTGCCAGCAGTTCCCCAGGACAGGTGGCAGATACGCAGTATTTT	CASSSPGQVADTQYF	TRBD1	TRBV6-6	15	TRBJ2-3	.
TGTGCCAGCAGTGAAACCGGGACAGGGACCCATGAGCAGTTCTTC	CASSETGTGTHEQFF	TRBD1	TRBV2	15	TRBJ2-1	.
TGTGCCAGTAGTATGGGACAGGGGTATCGGGGCTACACCTTC	CASSMGQGYRGYTF	TRBD1	TRBV19	14	TRBJ1-2	.
TGTGCCAGCAGTCCCCAGGGACTCAAGAGGGGCAATGAGCAGTTCTTC	CASSPQGLKRGNEQFF	.	TRBV7-2	16	TRBJ2-1	.
TGTGCCAGCAGCTTAGACGGTAACGACTGGAATGAGCAGTTCTTC	CASSLDGNDWNEQFF	.	TRBV7-2	15	TRBJ2-1	.
TGTGCCAGCGGACCAGCGAACACTGAAGCTTTCTTT	CASGPANTEAFF	.	TRBV9	12	TRBJ1-1	.
TGTGCCAGCAGTTTGGGGGCACAGGGTAGGACTGAAGCTTTCTTT	CASSLGAQGRTEAFF	.	TRBV28	15	TRBJ1-1	.
TGTGCCAGCAGTGAAACCAGACAGGGGCTGCAGTTCTTC	CASSETRQGLQFF	TRBD1	TRBV6-1	13	TRBJ2-1	once
TGTGCCAGCAGCTTAGCCGTCGGGACAGGGGCCAGTACTAACTATGGCTACACCTTC	CASSLAVGTGASTNYGYTF	TRBD1	TRBV7-2	19	TRBJ1-2	.
TGTGCCAGCTCCCTGGGACGGAATGAAAAACTGTTTTTT	CASSLGRNEKLFF	.	TRBV18	13	TRBJ1-4	medium-sized
TGTGCCAGCAGCTTCTCGACAGTTGGAAACACCATATATTTT	CASSFSTVGNTIYF	.	TRBV7-2	14	TRBJ1-3	.
TGTGCCAGCTCACCACGGACTAGCGGTAAAGAGACCCAGTACTTC	CASSPRTSGKETQYF	TRBD2	TRBV18	15	TRBJ2-5	.
TGTGCCAGCAGGAGGGGGGCCACCCTAGCATCCCAGCATTTT	CASRRGATLASQHF	.	TRBV6-1	14	TRBJ1-5	once
TGCGCCAGCAGTTGGGGGCCCGGTAGCAATCAGCCCCAGCATTTT	CASSWGPGSNQPQHF	.	TRBV4-1	15	TRBJ1-5	.
TGTGCCAGCAGCAAGACAGAGATCTATGGCTACACCTTC	CASSKTEIYGYTF	.	TRBV7-9	13	TRBJ1-2	.
TGTGCCATCAGTGGTTCCAGCGGGAGTTCCGAGACCCAGTACTTC	CAISGSSGSSETQYF	TRBD2	TRBV10-3	15	TRBJ2-5	.
TGTGCCAGCAGTTTAACGGGAGGGCCCGCAGATACGCAGTATTTT	CASSLTGGPADTQYF	TRBD2	TRBV27	15	TRBJ2-3	.
TGTGCCAGCAGCCCCACGATGGGTAATGAAAAACTGTTTTTT	CASSPTMGNEKLFF	.	TRBV7-9	14	TRBJ1-4	.
TGTGCCATCAGTGACTCGACAGGGGGAGGAAACACCATATATTTT	CAISDSTGGGNTIYF	TRBD1	TRBV10-3	15	TRBJ1-3	.
TGTGCCAGCAGCCAGGGCGGGACAGGGGTTCAGCCCCAGCATTTT	CASSQGGTGVQPQHF	TRBD1	TRBV7-9	15	TRBJ1-5	.
TGTGCCAGCAGTGAAGAGCTAGGGACAGATACGCAGTATTTT	CASSEELGTDTQYF	.	TRBV2	14	TRBJ2-3	.
TGTGCCAGCAGCGTAGCCCCTAGTATCTTTGGGGCCAACGTCCTGACTTTC	CASSVAPSIFGANVLTF	.	TRBV9	17	TRBJ2-6	once
TGTGCCAGCTCCCGCTCGGGGGGAGAGACCCAGTACTTC	CASSRSGGETQYF	TRBD2	TRBV18	13	TRBJ2-5	.
TGTGCCAGCTCATCTCTATTAGATACGCAGTATTTT	CASSSLLDTQYF	.	TRBV18	12	TRBJ2-3	.
TGTGCCAGTAGTATTGTGGGGACCTCTGGAAACACCATATATTTT	CASSIVGTSGNTIYF	.	TRBV19	15	TRBJ1-3	.
TGTGCCAGCAGCGAACAACAGGGAAGGTTCCAGTTCTTC	CASSEQQGRFQFF	.	TRBV7-9	13	TRBJ2-1	few
TGCGCCAGCAGCTTGAATACAGGGGAGCACCTGACTCACACTGAAGCTTTCTTT	CASSLNTGEHLTHTEAFF	TRBD1	TRBV5-1	18	TRBJ1-1	once
TGTGCCAGCAGCCCCGGGACTAGTATTTACAATGAGCAGTTCTTC	CASSPGTSIYNEQFF	TRBD2	TRBV7-2	15	TRBJ2-1	few
TGCGCCAGCAGCCAGGGACAGGGATACTCTGGGGCCAACGTCCTGACTTTC	CASSQGQGYSGANVLTF	TRBD1	TRBV4-1	17	TRBJ2-6	.
TGTGCCAGCTCACCACGGCAAGGAGTAGATAGCAATCAGCCCCAGCATTTT	CASSPRQGVDSNQPQHF	.	TRBV18	17	TRBJ1-5	.
TGTGCCAGCAGCGTAGACAGGGGGCAAGAGACCCAGTACTTC	CASSVDRGQETQYF	TRBD1	TRBV9	14	TRBJ2-5	.